This TCR beta chain derives from a study of blood T cell repertoires in COVID-19. Whole-study context: COVID-19 samples, acute and convalescent, were from the United States, Italy and Spain. Nucleic acid was either cDNA or gDNA, and it came from T cells, B-cell-depleted T cells, or PBMCs.

The germline V gene encodes CDR1 LGHDT and CDR2 YNNKEL (reference sequence). Trimming removed 2 bases at V and 2 bases at J, with 6 bases between. This CDR3 region has 13 residues. Per the authors' pipeline: Reference gene primers were amplified, and this amplification served to estimate nucleated cell counts. TCRdb's table, derived via immunoSEQ multiplex PCR, lists solely in-frame clones and lacks some. The V and J calls and clone size are taken from that table; D and trimming were inferred from the DNA. The table lists about 28,000 clones, over 70% of them singletons. The gene calls are TRBV3-1 (or the pseudogene TRBV3-2) and TRBJ1-1; D not resolved. The sequencing input was peripheral blood. The sequence was obtained from a woman in her sixties or seventies with acute or convalescent COVID-19. Written as DNA, the CDR3 is TGTGCCAGCAGCCAATTCGTCAACACTGAAGCTTTCTTT. Translation: CASSQFVNTEAFF.